This passage covers 27 T cell receptor beta chains from one sample sequenced in a study of cytomegalovirus exposure and HLA in healthy donors. 60 Vbeta and 13 Jbeta primers were used in PCR. Some clones are missing from TCRdb's copy, which holds only in-frame ones; the method was immunoSEQ multiplex PCR. The sample yields 150,000 to 200,000 clones, around 74% seen once. The sequenced material came from PBMCs. The receptors originated from a girl aged 10-17 years in good health and CMV-seropositive.

The gene calls are TRBV5-6 and TRBJ1-4; 7 nucleotides line up with TRBD1. The germline CDR1 and CDR2 sequences are SGHDT and YYEEEE. The CDR3 sequence is 15 residues long. The ends lost 5 bases at V and 7 bases at J; junction bases unmatched: 11. The CDR3 protein is CASRVTGTEGEKLFF. The CDR3 DNA is TGTGCCAGCAGGGTGACCGGGACAGAGGGTGAAAAACTGTTTTTT.

The chain recombines TRBV13 with TRBJ2-3; 8 positions match TRBD2. Losses at the gene ends were 3 bases for V and 6 bases for J; bases not matched to a gene: 23. The CDR3 covers 20 residues. The germline V gene encodes CDR1 PRHDT and CDR2 FYEKMQ (reference sequence). In DNA form, the CDR3 reads TGTGCCAGCAGCTTCGGGGGTTTTTTTCGGGGGGGCAACGAAACGGATACGCAGTATTTT. Translating gives CASSFGGFFRGGNETDTQYF.

The chain is built from TRBV7-9 and TRBJ1-1, with D tentatively TRBD1 (5 bases). The germline V and J ends were trimmed by 2 bases and 1 base, with 8 bases remaining between them. Germline CDR1 SEHNR, CDR2 FQNEAQ (reference sequence). CDR3 length equals 14 residues. The CDR3 DNA reads TGTGCCAGCAGCTTAATAAGGGGGAACACTGAAGCTTTCTTT. Translation: CASSLIRGNTEAFF.

In this sample, this clone turned up once. The chain carries TRBV7-8 and TRBJ2-2; 8 bases are a match to TRBD2. This CDR3 has 13 residues. The trim removed 10 bases at V and 6 bases at J, leaving 7 bases unmatched. Germline V lookup: CDR1 SGHVS, CDR2 FQNEAQ. CDR3 region: CATSPGGPGELFF. The CDR3 region has the DNA TGTGCCACCTCTCCGGGGGGGCCCGGGGAGCTGTTTTTT.

The genes are TRBV4-1 and TRBJ2-5, with 8 bases aligning to TRBD2. The CDR3 has 19 residues. Germline CDR1 MGHRA, CDR2 YSYEKL. J was trimmed by 4 bases and V by 0 bases; bases with no gene match: 16. The CDR3 protein is CASSQEGSLLAGRGETQYF. CDR3 nucleotide sequence: TGCGCCAGCAGCCAAGAGGGGTCTCTTTTAGCGGGGAGAGGAGAGACCCAGTACTTC.

V and J are TRBV5-1 and TRBJ2-7; TRBD1 aligns across 8 bases. The V gene end was trimmed by 4 bases and the J gene end by 3 bases; junction bases not matched to a gene: 6. Germline CDR1 SGHRS, CDR2 YFSETQ. This CDR3 is 14 amino acids long. CDR3 sequence reads: CASSPDRGHYEQYF. In nucleotides, the CDR3 is TGCGCCAGCAGCCCCGACAGGGGACACTACGAGCAGTACTTC. The entire variable domain, with the rest obtained from reference TRBV5-1 and TRBJ2-7, is as follows: KAGVTQTPRYLIKTRGQQVTLSCSPISGHRSVSWYQQTPGQGLQFLFEYFSETQRNKGNFPGRFSGRQFSNSRSEMNVSTLELGDSALYLCASSPDRGHYEQYFGPGTRLTVT.

The rearrangement joins TRBV19 to TRBJ2-7, with TRBD1 identical over 10 bases. The trim removed 5 bases at V and 1 base at J, leaving 5 bases unmatched. Germline lookup yields CDR1 LNHDA and CDR2 SQIVND (reference sequence). This CDR3 region has 15 residues. The CDR3 spells CASSARDRGSYEQYF. The CDR3, as DNA: TGTGCCAGTAGTGCCCGGGACAGGGGATCCTACGAGCAGTACTTC.

The chain uses TRBV5-5 and TRBJ2-2, with TRBD2 identical over 12 bases. CDR3 length equals 16 residues. The V segment lost 6 bases and the J segment 5 bases; nucleotides outside the gene matches: 8. Germline CDR1 is SGHKS and CDR2 is YYEKEE (reference sequence). The CDR3 reads CASNHLAGGLTGELFF. The CDR3 DNA is TGTGCCAGCAACCACCTAGCGGGGGGGCTAACCGGGGAGCTGTTTTTT. Full variable domain (remainder filled in from reference TRBV5-5 and TRBJ2-2): DAGVTQSPTHLIKTRGQQVTLRCSPISGHKSVSWYQQVLGQGPQFIFQYYEKEERGRGNFPDRFSARQFPNYSSELNVNALLLGDSALYLCASNHLAGGLTGELFFGEGSRLTVL.

The rearrangement joins TRBV6-5 to TRBJ1-5; 9 bases map to TRBD1. This CDR3 comprises 15 residues. Germline loops: CDR1 MNHEY, CDR2 SVGAGI. The V segment lost 4 bases and the J segment 7 bases; nucleotides outside the gene matches: 8. This CDR3 is CASSSKGQGGQPQHF. CDR3 nucleotides: TGTGCCAGCAGTTCGAAGGGACAGGGTGGGCAGCCCCAGCATTTT.

In nucleotides, the CDR3 is TGTGCCAGCAGCCACAGACAGGGGTGGAACACTGAAGCTTTCTTT. Protein sequence: CASSHRQGWNTEAFF. J is TRBJ1-1 and V is TRBV14, with 8 positions matching TRBD1. CDR3 size: 15 residues. Losses at the gene ends were 3 bases for V and 1 base for J; bases not matched to a gene: 4. Germline values: CDR1 SGHDN, CDR2 FVKESK.

V usage is TRBV11-2 and J usage is TRBJ2-1; D is uncertain. With 5 bases removed from V and 2 bases from J, the gap between germline ends came to 4 bases. The V gene's germline CDR1 is SGHAT and CDR2 FQNNGV. The CDR3 covers 12 residues. CDR3 sequence reads: CASSPPYNEQFF. The CDR3 DNA reads TGTGCCAGCAGCCCTCCCTACAATGAGCAGTTCTTC.

The chain has TRBV6-6 and TRBJ2-3; a possible D gene is TRBD1 (6 bases). Germline CDR1 and CDR2: MNHNY and SVGAGI (reference sequence). This CDR3 is built from 13 residues. V was pared by 2 bases and J by 5 bases, with 8 bases between. CDR3 in DNA: TGTGCCAGCAGTTACGGCAGGGGAGATACGCAGTATTTT. Protein sequence: CASSYGRGDTQYF.

The chain couples TRBV6-6 to TRBJ1-1; TRBD1 might be the D (5 bases). The germline V gene has CDR1 MNHNY and CDR2 SVGAGI (reference sequence). V lost 0 bases, J lost 7 bases, and 9 bases lay in between. The CDR3 is 13 amino acids. Here the CDR3 reads CASSYSSDSEAFF. CDR3 DNA: TGTGCCAGCAGTTACTCAAGCGACAGTGAAGCTTTCTTT.

The chain couples TRBV10-3 to TRBJ2-3; 12 nucleotides line up with TRBD2. Trimming removed 2 bases from V and 5 bases from J; junction bases left unmatched: 5. Germline-derived CDR1 and CDR2 are ENHRY and SYGVKD. The CDR3 covers 16 residues. The CDR3 DNA follows: TGTGCCATCAGTGAGACCCTAGCGGGGGGGAAAGATACGCAGTATTTT. This encodes CAISETLAGGKDTQYF.

This clone was picked up a small number of times. The DNA for the CDR3 is TGTGCCAGCCAGACAGGGGGATTAGGCTACACCTTC. Its translation: CASQTGGLGYTF. The rearrangement joins TRBV25-1 to TRBJ1-2; 9 bases map to TRBD1. Per germline, CDR1 MGHDK and CDR2 SYGVNS. V lost 8 bases, J lost 8 bases, and 6 bases stayed unmatched. CDR3 length equals 12 residues.

The chain uses TRBV10-3 and TRBJ1-2; tentatively, D is TRBD1 (6 bases). The CDR3 extends over 14 amino acids. The V gene's germline CDR1 is ENHRY and CDR2 SYGVKD. V was shortened by 9 bases and J by 0 bases, with 14 bases between the two germline ends. The CDR3 reads CAIARQDANYGYTF. The CDR3, as DNA: TGTGCCATAGCCCGACAGGACGCTAACTATGGCTACACCTTC.

The rearrangement joins TRBV2 to TRBJ1-6, with TRBD1 identical over 9 bases. Germline CDR1 and CDR2: SNHLY and FYNNEI. V was clipped by 5 bases and J by 6 bases; unmatched bases: 5. This CDR3 has 15 amino acids. For the CDR3, the DNA is TGTGCCAGCAGTACACAGGGGGCTGTTAATTCACCCCTCCACTTT. This sequence encodes CASSTQGAVNSPLHF.

On this clone itself: A read error may produce the germline difference seen at one junction end. The chain combines TRBV6-1 with TRBJ2-7; 8 positions match TRBD2. This CDR3 spans 16 amino acids. The germline CDR1 and CDR2 sequences are MNHNS and SASEGT. CDR3: CASSKAGLVRPYEQYF. The CDR3 bases are TGTGCCAGCAGTAAAGCGGGACTAGTAAGACCCTACGAGCAGTACTTC.

The V gene is TRBV11-3, the J gene TRBJ1-1; 7 bases are shared with TRBD1. Germline V gene lookup returns CDR1 SGHNT and CDR2 YENEEA. CDR3 size: 13 residues. V was clipped by 5 bases and J by 0 bases; unmatched bases: 0. CDR3 protein: CASSQGVNTEAFF. CDR3 nucleotides: TGTGCCAGCAGCCAGGGGGTGAACACTGAAGCTTTCTTT.

This chain uses TRBV5-6 with TRBJ2-6; TRBD1 agrees at 7 bases. Germline CDR1 is SGHDT and CDR2 is YYEEEE. CDR3 length: 16 residues. The ends lost 0 bases at V and 3 bases at J; junction bases unmatched: 3. CDR3 in amino acids: CASSLEGGIGANVLTF. In DNA form, the CDR3 reads TGTGCCAGCAGCTTGGAAGGGGGCATTGGGGCCAACGTCCTGACTTTC.

This rearrangement joins TRBV5-6 to TRBJ1-1; a weak D match, TRBD1 (6 bases). Germline-derived CDR1 and CDR2 are SGHDT and YYEEEE. Deletions cut 1 base from V and 0 bases from J, with 13 bases between. The CDR3 runs to 16 residues. CDR3 DNA: TGTGCCAGCAGCTTGACCGGACAGAGTTTGAACACTGAAGCTTTCTTT. Its translation is CASSLTGQSLNTEAFF.

V usage is TRBV6-5 and J usage is TRBJ1-2; TRBD1 matches 9 bases. The germline V gene encodes CDR1 MNHEY and CDR2 SVGAGI. The CDR3 spans 14 residues. Trimming at V came to 5 bases and at J to 4 bases, leaving 5 bases not matched to a gene. The CDR3 protein is CASSVGQGGYGYTF. Here the CDR3 DNA reads TGTGCCAGCAGTGTGGGACAGGGAGGCTATGGCTACACCTTC.

The CDR3 DNA is TGTGCCAGCAGCTCCGCCGGGGAAGGAAAGAACACTGAAGCTTTCTTT. This encodes CASSSAGEGKNTEAFF. This chain joins TRBV7-2 and TRBJ1-1; D ambiguous. The CDR3 spans 16 residues. V was cut by 4 bases and J by 1 base, with 16 bases left in between. CDR1 is SGHTA and CDR2 is FQGNSA in the germline V gene.

The genes are TRBV6-5 and TRBJ1-3; TRBD1 is a possible D gene (5 bases). The CDR3 spans 15 residues. Germline CDR1 is MNHEY and CDR2 is SVGAGI. Trimming cost V 4 bases and J 2 bases, with 12 bases left between them. The CDR3 DNA sequence: TGTGCCAGCAGTTCCTCACGGGGGGCTGGAAACACCATATATTTT. The encoded protein is CASSSSRGAGNTIYF.

The CDR3 DNA is TGTGCCAGCGGAAGGGAGGGCACAGATACGCAGTATTTT. It codes for CASGREGTDTQYF. This sequence joins TRBV9 and TRBJ2-3; a possible D gene is TRBD2 (6 bases). The length of the CDR3 is 13 residues. Germline V gene lookup returns CDR1 SGDLS and CDR2 YYNGEE. Trimming removed 7 bases from V and 1 base from J, with 10 bases in between.

The rearrangement links TRBV18 to TRBJ1-3; tentative D call: TRBD1 (5 bases). This CDR3 has 15 amino acids. Trimming removed 6 bases at V and 4 bases at J, with 16 bases between. CDR1 and CDR2 (germline): KGHSH, LQKENI. The CDR3 nucleotides are TGTGCCAGCTCCCCCCTCCAGGGAGGCGGAAACACCATATATTTT. Translated: CASSPLQGGGNTIYF.

The V call is TRBV18, the J call TRBJ2-5; possible D gene TRBD1, 6 bases. Germline lookup yields CDR1 KGHSH and CDR2 LQKENI. CDR3 length equals 14 residues. With 1 base removed from V and 7 bases from J, the gap between germline ends came to 13 bases. CDR3 sequence reads: CASSPQPQGTTQYF. Written as DNA, the CDR3 is TGTGCCAGCTCACCACAGCCCCAGGGGACGACCCAGTACTTC.